The rows below give T cell receptor beta chains drawn from one sample of a study of shared clonotypes between healthy human individuals. Profiling relied on immunoSEQ multiplex PCR, and the TCRdb table lists in-frame clones only, not all of them. Of some 2,000,000 clones in the sample, around 96% were seen once. Sequenced material: naive CD8+ T cells sorted from blood. The receptors derive from a man younger than 35 in good health. The CDR3 runs from the conserved cysteine through the conserved F or W. Fields, in order: D gene, clone size, V gene, J gene, CDR3 DNA, CDR3 protein. D genes are given only for firm matches. Part of the rows lack a size; the others show once, few, many or a class for expanded clones.

NA	NA	TRBV5-1	TRBJ2-7	TGCGCCAGCAGCCCGACGGACAGGGACTATTACGAGCAGTACTTC	CASSPTDRDYYEQYF
TRBD2	NA	TRBV10-2	TRBJ2-1	TGCGCCAGCAGTGAACCCCCTAGCGGGACTTACAATGAGCAGTTCTTC	CASSEPPSGTYNEQFF
NA	NA	TRBV7-9	TRBJ2-1	TGTGCCAGCAGCTTAGCTTACAATGAGCAGTTCTTC	CASSLAYNEQFF
TRBD1	NA	TRBV29-1	TRBJ1-5	TGCAGCGTCGCGACAGGGGTTAGCAATCAGCCCCAGCATTTT	CSVATGVSNQPQHF
NA	NA	TRBV27	TRBJ2-7	TGTGCCAGCAGACTAACTGACGGCTCGGGCTACGAGCAGTACTTC	CASRLTDGSGYEQYF
TRBD1	NA	TRBV7-9	TRBJ1-1	TGTGCCAGCAGCTTACCGACAGGGGAAGCTTTCTTT	CASSLPTGEAFF
NA	NA	TRBV5-1	TRBJ2-7	TGCGCCAGCAGCTTGGAGGCTAGCTCCACCTACGAGCAGTACTTC	CASSLEASSTYEQYF
NA	once	TRBV25-1	TRBJ1-1	TGTGCCAGCAATATAGGGAACACTGAAGCTTTCTTT	CASNIGNTEAFF
TRBD2	NA	TRBV11-3	TRBJ2-3	TGTGCCAGCAGCGGGGGAGCGGGAGGTCCCCCAGATACGCAGTATTTT	CASSGGAGGPPDTQYF
TRBD1	NA	TRBV7-6	TRBJ2-7	TGTGCCAGCAGCCCCGGGACAGGTTTGTACTTC	CASSPGTGLYF
NA	once	TRBV5-1	TRBJ2-7	TGCGCCAGCAGCTTGGGGTCGGATACCTACGAGCAGTACTTC	CASSLGSDTYEQYF
TRBD1	NA	TRBV4-1	TRBJ1-2	TGCGCCAGCAGCCAAGCTGTTTCCGGGACAGGGAATGGCTACACCTTC	CASSQAVSGTGNGYTF
TRBD1	NA	TRBV5-4	TRBJ2-7	TGTGCCAGCAGCTACGGGACAGGGGGTTACGAGCAGTACTTC	CASSYGTGGYEQYF
TRBD2	NA	TRBV27	TRBJ2-7	TGTGCCAGCAGTTTAATGACCGGGGGGTCCTACGAGCAGTACTTC	CASSLMTGGSYEQYF
NA	NA	TRBV29-1	TRBJ2-7	TGCAGCGTTGAATACGGGGACTCCTACGAGCAGTACTTC	CSVEYGDSYEQYF
NA	NA	TRBV5-1	TRBJ2-2	TGCGCCAGCCCGGTTATCGGGGAGCTGTTTTTT	CASPVIGELFF
TRBD2	NA	TRBV5-1	TRBJ2-3	TGCGCCAGCAGCTTTGGACTAGCGGGAGTCGACGTCGTCGCAGATACGCAGTATTTT	CASSFGLAGVDVVADTQYF
NA	NA	TRBV27	TRBJ2-2	TGTGCCAGCACGAACGGTGGATTCCCCGGGGAGCTGTTTTTT	CASTNGGFPGELFF
NA	NA	TRBV7-3	TRBJ2-1	TGTGCCAGCAGCTCACCTCTGGCAGTCTCCAATGAGCAGTTCTTC	CASSSPLAVSNEQFF
NA	NA	TRBV7-9	TRBJ2-3	TGTGCCAGCAGGCCTCGGGCCGAAGATACGCAGTATTTT	CASRPRAEDTQYF
NA	NA	TRBV7-9	TRBJ1-5	TGTGCCAGCAGCTTCTCCGAAAGTCAGCCCCAGCATTTT	CASSFSESQPQHF
NA	NA	TRBV6-7	TRBJ2-1	TGTGCCAGCAGTTACGCAACTAACCCCGTCCCGGTTAACAATGAGCAGTTCTTC	CASSYATNPVPVNNEQFF
TRBD2	NA	TRBV7-2	TRBJ2-6	TGTGCCAGCAGCCTTCCTGGCGGGAGGGGCATTGGGGCCAACGTCCTGACTTTC	CASSLPGGRGIGANVLTF
TRBD2	NA	TRBV4-1	TRBJ2-7	TGCGCCAGCAGCCAATTGAGTAGCGGGGGAGTCTCCTACGAGCAGTACTTC	CASSQLSSGGVSYEQYF
NA	NA	TRBV29-1	TRBJ2-2	TGCAGCGTTGACAGGGGCGACACCGGGGAGCTGTTTTTT	CSVDRGDTGELFF
NA	NA	TRBV7-2	TRBJ1-6	TGTGCCAGCAGCTTAGACCTCGCTGCTTGGGGCTTTTCACCCCTCCACTTT	CASSLDLAAWGFSPLHF
TRBD2	NA	TRBV27	TRBJ2-2	TGTGCCAGCAGGGATCTAGCGGGGGACGGGGAGCTGTTTTTT	CASRDLAGDGELFF
NA	NA	TRBV18	TRBJ2-3	TGTGCCAGCTCACCAGCTAGCACAGATACGCAGTATTTT	CASSPASTDTQYF
NA	NA	TRBV7-2	TRBJ1-1	TGTGCCAGCAGCTACACAGAGGCGGGCACTGAAGCTTTCTTT	CASSYTEAGTEAFF